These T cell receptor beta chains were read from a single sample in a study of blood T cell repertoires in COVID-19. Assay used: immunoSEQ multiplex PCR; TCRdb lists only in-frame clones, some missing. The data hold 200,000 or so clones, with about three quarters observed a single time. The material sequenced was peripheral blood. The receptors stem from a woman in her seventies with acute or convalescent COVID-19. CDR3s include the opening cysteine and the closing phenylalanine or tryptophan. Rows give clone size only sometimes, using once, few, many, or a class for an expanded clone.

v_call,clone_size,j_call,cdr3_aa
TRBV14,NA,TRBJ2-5,CASSLRKGQAEETQYF
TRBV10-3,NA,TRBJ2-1,CAIRHPGGEGSYNEQFF
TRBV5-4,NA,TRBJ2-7,CASSGSTGSYYEQYF
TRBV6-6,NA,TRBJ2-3,CASSRTGVSITDTQYF
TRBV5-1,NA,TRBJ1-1,CASSLGGQSEAFF
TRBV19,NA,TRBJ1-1,CASSPHRDTEAFF
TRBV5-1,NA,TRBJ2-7,CASSLEPRWDEQYF
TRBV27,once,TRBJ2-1,CASSSPGGSSYNEQFF
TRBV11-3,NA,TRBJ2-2,CASSGPQGGITGELFF
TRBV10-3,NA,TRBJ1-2,CAISGDGHLNYGYTF
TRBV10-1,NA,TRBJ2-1,CASSGTSGSGYNEQFF
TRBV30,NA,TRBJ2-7,CAWSGTSSYEQYF
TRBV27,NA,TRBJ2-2,CASSPRQNTGELFF
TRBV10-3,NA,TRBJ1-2,CAISASQYGYTF
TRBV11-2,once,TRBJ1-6,CASSLSDNNSPLHF
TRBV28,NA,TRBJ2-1,CASQIQYNEQFF
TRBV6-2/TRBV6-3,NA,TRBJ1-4,CASSYLTAYTTNEKLFF
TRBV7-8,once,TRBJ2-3,CASSPRRDRSTDTQYF
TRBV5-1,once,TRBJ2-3,CASSYRDSTDTQYF
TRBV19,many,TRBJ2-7,CASSIGLAGRVYEQYF
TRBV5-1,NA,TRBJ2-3,CASSSGQSTDTQYF
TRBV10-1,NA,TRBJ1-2,CASSDQEDTGYTF
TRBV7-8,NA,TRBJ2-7,CASSPPTAAYEQYF
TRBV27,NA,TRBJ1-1,CASSLSAGNTEAFF
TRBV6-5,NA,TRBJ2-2,CASRAGGTGELFF
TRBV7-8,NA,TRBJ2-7,CASSFLAGVTYEQYF
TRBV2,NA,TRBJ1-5,CASSRDNYSNQPQHF
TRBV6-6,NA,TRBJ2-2,CASRGQYTGELFF